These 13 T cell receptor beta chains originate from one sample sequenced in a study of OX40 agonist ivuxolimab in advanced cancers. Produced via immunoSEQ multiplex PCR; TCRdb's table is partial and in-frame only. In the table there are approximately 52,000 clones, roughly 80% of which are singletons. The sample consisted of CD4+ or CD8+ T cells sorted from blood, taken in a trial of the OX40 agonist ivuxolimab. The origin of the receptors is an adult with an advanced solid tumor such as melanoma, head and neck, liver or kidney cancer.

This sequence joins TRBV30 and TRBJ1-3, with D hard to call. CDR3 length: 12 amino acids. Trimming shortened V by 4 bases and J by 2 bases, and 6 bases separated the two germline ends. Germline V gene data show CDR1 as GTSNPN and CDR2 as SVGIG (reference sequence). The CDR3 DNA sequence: TGTGCCTGGACGGCCACTGGAAACACCATATATTTT. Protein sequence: CAWTATGNTIYF.

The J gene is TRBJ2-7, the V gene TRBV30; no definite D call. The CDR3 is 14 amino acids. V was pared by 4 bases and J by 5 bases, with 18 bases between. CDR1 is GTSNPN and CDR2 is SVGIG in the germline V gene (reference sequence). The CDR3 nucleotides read TGTGCCTGGACTCTTCCGGCCACCCGCCACGAGCAGTACTTC. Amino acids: CAWTLPATRHEQYF.

The CDR3 loop reads CASSLARINTEAFF. CDR3 nucleotide sequence: TGCGCCAGCAGCTTGGCCAGGATAAACACTGAAGCTTTCTTT. The J gene is TRBJ1-1, the V gene TRBV5-1; D call uncertain. Germline CDR1 is SGHRS and CDR2 is YFSETQ. The CDR3 covers 14 residues. With 0 bases removed from V and 2 bases from J, the gap between germline ends came to 8 bases.

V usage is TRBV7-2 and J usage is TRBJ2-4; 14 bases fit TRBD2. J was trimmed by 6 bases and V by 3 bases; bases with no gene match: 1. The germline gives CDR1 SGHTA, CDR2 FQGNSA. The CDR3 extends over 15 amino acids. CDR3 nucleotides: TGTGCCAGCAGCTTCGGACTAGCGGGGGGAAACATTCAGTACTTC. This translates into CASSFGLAGGNIQYF.

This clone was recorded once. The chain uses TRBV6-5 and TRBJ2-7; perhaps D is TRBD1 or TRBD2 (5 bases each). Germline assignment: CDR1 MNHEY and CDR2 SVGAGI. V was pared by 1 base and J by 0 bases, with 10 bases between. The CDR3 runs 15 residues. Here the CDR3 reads CASSYLGDPSYEQYF. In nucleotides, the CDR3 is TGTGCCAGCAGTTACTTGGGGGACCCCTCCTACGAGCAGTACTTC.

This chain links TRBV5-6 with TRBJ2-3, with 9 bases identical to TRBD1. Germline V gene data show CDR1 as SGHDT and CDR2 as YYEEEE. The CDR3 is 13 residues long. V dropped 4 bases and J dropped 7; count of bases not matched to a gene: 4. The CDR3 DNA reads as TGTGCCAGCAGCCCCGGGACAGGGAATACGCAGTATTTT. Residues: CASSPGTGNTQYF.

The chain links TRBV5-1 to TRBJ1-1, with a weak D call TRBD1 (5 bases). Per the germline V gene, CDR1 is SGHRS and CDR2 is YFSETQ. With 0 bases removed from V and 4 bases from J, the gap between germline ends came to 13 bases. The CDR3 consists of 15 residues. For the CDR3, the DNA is TGCGCCAGCAGCTTGGCGGGGCAGAGGGGCACTGAAGCTTTCTTT. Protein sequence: CASSLAGQRGTEAFF.

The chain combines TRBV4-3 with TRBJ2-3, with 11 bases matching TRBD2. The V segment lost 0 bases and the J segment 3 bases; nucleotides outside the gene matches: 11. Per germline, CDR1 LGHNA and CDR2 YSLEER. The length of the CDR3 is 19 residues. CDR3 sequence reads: CASSQDYGPSGGTTDTQYF. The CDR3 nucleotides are TGCGCCAGCAGCCAAGATTACGGTCCTAGCGGGGGGACAACAGATACGCAGTATTTT.

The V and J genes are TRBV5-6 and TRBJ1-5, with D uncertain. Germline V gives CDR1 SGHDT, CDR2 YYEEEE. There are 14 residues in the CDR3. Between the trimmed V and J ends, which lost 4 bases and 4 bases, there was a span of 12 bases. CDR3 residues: CASSQMGWNQPQHF. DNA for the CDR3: TGTGCCAGCAGCCAGATGGGGTGGAATCAGCCCCAGCATTTT.

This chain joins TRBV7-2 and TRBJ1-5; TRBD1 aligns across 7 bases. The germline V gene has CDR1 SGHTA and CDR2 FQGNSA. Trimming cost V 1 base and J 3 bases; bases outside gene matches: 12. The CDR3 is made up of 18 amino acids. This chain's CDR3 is CASSLGHTGEGANQPQHF. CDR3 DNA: TGTGCCAGCAGCTTAGGTCATACGGGGGAGGGGGCCAATCAGCCCCAGCATTTT.

The CDR3 bases are TGTGCCAGCAGTGACCTGACAGGTAGCAATCAGCCCCAGCATTTT. It encodes CASSDLTGSNQPQHF. J is TRBJ1-5 and V is TRBV6-4, with D maybe TRBD1 (6 bases). Germline V lookup: CDR1 MRHNA, CDR2 SNTAGT. The CDR3 extends over 15 amino acids. V was shortened by 2 bases and J by 0 bases, with 8 bases between the two germline ends.

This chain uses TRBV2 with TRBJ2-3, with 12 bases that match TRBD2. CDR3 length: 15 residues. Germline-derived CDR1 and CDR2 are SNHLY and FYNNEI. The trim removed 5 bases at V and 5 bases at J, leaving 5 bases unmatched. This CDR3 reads CASSRTSGTGDTQYF. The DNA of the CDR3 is TGTGCCAGCAGTCGGACTAGCGGGACAGGAGATACGCAGTATTTT.

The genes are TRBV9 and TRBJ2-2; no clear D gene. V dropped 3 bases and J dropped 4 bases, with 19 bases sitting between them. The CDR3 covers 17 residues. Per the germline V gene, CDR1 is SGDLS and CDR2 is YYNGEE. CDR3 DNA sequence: TGTGCCAGCAGCGATCGTCAAGGCCAAGATCTCACCGGGGAGCTGTTTTTT. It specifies CASSDRQGQDLTGELFF.